The T cell receptor (beta chain) described here comes from a study of T cell responses to AZD1222 COVID-19 vaccine listed by TCRdb under 2021. The study in broad terms: AZD1222 recipients with second doses at about 4 weeks or about 12 weeks were pooled, because spike-specific TCR depth and breadth did not differ between schedules. A total of 233 trial participants underwent TCR sequencing, of whom about 210 received two doses of AZD1222 and about 25 received two doses of the MenACWY control vaccine. Trial participants were enrolled into age subgroups of 18-55, 56-69 and 70-plus years, which contained about 150, 28 and 57 TCR-sequenced participants, respectively. Overall study results and their limits: Conclusions about previously exposed vaccinees are limited, since just five to seven AZD1222 recipients were seropositive for SARS-CoV-2 at baseline. The whole spike protein was spanned by vaccine-associated CD4 TCRs, and dominant responses were seen in regions 160-218 and 743-854. In the small 56-69-year group, the increase in depth fell short of significance, most likely because of low power. Reportedly, close to half of the unique spike-specific TCRs recognized epitopes lying outside the regions that are mutated in the B.1.351 and B.1.1.7 variants. No day 14 peak-response samples were available, so repertoires were characterized only after the peak T cell response. Participants were mostly white British and included more females than males, and it was suggested by the authors that clonal diversity may have been underestimated. Spike-specific TCR breadth and depth rose significantly after two AZD1222 doses compared with day 0 and with MenACWY recipients.

A remark on this clone: Its antigen is currently not known. No base quality information exists; no much larger clone differs at one position.

The time point label on this specimen signifies: baseline before first vaccination. Vaccinee samples came from UK trials COV001 and COV002, including a single-blind randomized controlled phase 2/3 trial of AZD1222 (ChAdOx1 nCoV-19) in healthy adults. For TCRbeta chain sequencing, PBMC samples were collected from trial participants at day 0 and at day 28 after the second dose. The CDR3 regions of human TCRbeta chains were subjected to immunosequencing. The source study handled its data this way. Repertoire TCRs were checked for matches against a reference library of SARS-CoV-2-specific TCRs that had been generated using the MIRA antigen-specificity platform. Breadth meant the fraction of unique TCRs that were SARS-CoV-2-associated, whereas depth meant the fraction of total T cells that were SARS-CoV-2-associated. Using the MIRA data, every spike-specific TCR was mapped to the spike region that the TCR reacted to and assigned to either a CD4 or a CD8 class. Log10-transformed breadth and depth values were compared by one-way ANOVA with Sidak's multiple comparisons tests. The source is immuneACCESS, and TCRdb retained only in-frame sequences with V and J called. Part of the clones is not carried over; for the studies checked, unresolved V genes explain less than half of this, and the remainder is unexplained. For V, J and clone size, that table is used; D and trimming come from the DNA. Within this sample are fewer than 200,000 clones, with around 90% of them counted one time only. The ten largest clones represent around 2% of the sample.

Sequenced here: peripheral blood, sampled on day 0 of AZD1222 vaccination. This clonotype was obtained from an adult in good health.

The bases are TGTGCCAGCAGTGAAAGGGGGGAATATCTTGAAAAACTGTTTTTT. This is translated as CASSERGEYLEKLFF. The chain joins TRBV6-1 to TRBJ1-4, with a weak D call of TRBD1 (6 bases match). The V end loses 2 bases and the J end loses 7 bases, and a stretch of 14 bases separates them. The CDR3 has 15 amino acids, counting the end cysteine and phenylalanine. The only DNA kept is the CDR3, 45 bases in frame from the first base. Reading the germline V gene gives CDR1 MNHNS and CDR2 SASEGT.